The present entry profiles one T cell receptor (beta chain) with its context. Its antigen target is currently unknown. The sample holds no much larger clone one base away, and base qualities are not on file. This specimen's treatment or condition label, interpreted: about 20 received Ad26.COV2.S at low or high dose, single or two shots; roughly five received placebo; per-sample allocation not given. Repertoires of vaccine and placebo recipients were sequenced from samples collected on day 63 after the first injection. Cohort 1b enrolled about two dozen adults aged 18-55 years at a single site in Boston, USA, between 29 July and 7 August 2020. Ad26.COV2.S was a replication-incompetent adenovirus type 26 vector that expressed a prefusion-stabilized SARS-CoV-2 spike protein derived from the original Wuhan strain. These data come from a study of Ad26.COV2.S vaccination and SARS-CoV-2 variants (dated by TCRdb to about 2021). Background on the whole study: Vaccine-arm donors came from COV1001, a multicentre, randomized, double-blind, placebo-controlled phase I-IIa trial of Ad26.COV2.S in healthy adults. Dosing of Ad26.COV2.S was intramuscular, at either 5x10^10 or 1x10^11 viral particles, delivered as one shot or as two shots spaced 56 days apart. The specificity and breadth of SARS-CoV-2-reactive T cell receptors after Ad26.COV2.S vaccination were assessed by TCRbeta repertoire sequencing. A total of 32 samples were included in the TCR-sequenced set, comprising around 19 Ad26.COV2.S vaccine recipients, 5 placebo recipients and 8 SARS-CoV-2 convalescent individuals. Trial participants were randomized into five groups of five, in which low-dose or high-dose Ad26.COV2.S was given once or twice, or placebo was given on both occasions. Investigators did not know the trial group allocation while performing experiments and assessing outcomes.

The immunoSEQ Assay was the method used to sequence TCRbeta CDR3 regions. After extraction, genomic DNA underwent amplification by bias-controlled multiplex PCR, followed by high-throughput sequencing. The authors' analysis ran thus. To quantify the absolute abundance of every unique TCRbeta CDR3 region, sequences were collapsed and filtered. T cell fraction was estimated by normalizing TCRbeta template counts to usable DNA, which was measured by amplifying reference genes present in all nucleated cells. Repertoire TCRs were annotated as SARS-CoV-2-specific when V gene, CDR3 amino acid sequence and J gene were exactly matched to a known reactive TCR set. The reference SARS-CoV-2 TCR set was derived from MIRA and filtered for enrichment in COVID-19-positive ImmuneCODE repertoires, a step that removed public or cross-reactive TCRs. Drawing on the MIRA antigens, annotated TCRs were analysed further at the level of specific ORF or position within ORF. Depth was the summed frequency of annotated unique rearrangements, while breadth was defined as annotated unique rearrangements over total unique productive rearrangements. TCR breadth was compared between groups using two-sided Wilcoxon rank-sum tests. TCRdb mirrors the immuneACCESS table, restricted to in-frame sequences. Some clones are absent from its copies; in checked studies, under half trace to an unresolved V gene, and the reason for the others is unknown. V, J and clone size were drawn from that table, and D and trimming were deduced from the DNA. In all, the sample holds roughly 680,000 clones, and 89% of those were seen once. The ten largest account for over 1.3% of the sample.

Broader findings and caveats from the paper: The study lacked the statistical power to compare responses across vaccine doses or regimens. The authors noted that the TCR breadth and depth analyses may have underestimated total T cell responses. Substantial breadth of spike-specific CD8+ and CD4+ T cell responses was reported after vaccination. Vaccine and placebo recipients had similar non-spike TCR breadth, a finding consistent with the vaccine containing only spike. Compared with placebo recipients, Ad26.COV2.S recipients showed higher spike-specific TCR breadth (P = 0.0014).

The receptor's source is a person aged 18 to 59 who received the Ad26.COV2.S COVID-19 vaccine or a placebo. Sample: peripheral blood, taken in a trial of Ad26.COV2.S vaccine versus placebo.

This receptor carries the CDR3 CASRGQASTVEQYF. The DNA sequence is as follows: TGCGCCAGCAGAGGACAGGCCTCAACCGTCGAGCAGTACTTC. This chain is built from TRBV5-1 and TRBJ2-7; 7 nucleotides in the junction match TRBD1. V is cut back by 5 bases and J by 6 bases, with 11 bases in the junction unmatched. CDR3 length: 14 amino acids, cysteine to phenylalanine. CDR3 DNA is the only sequence kept; it has 42 bases, read in frame from the first base. From a lookup of the germline V gene, CDR1 and CDR2 are SGHRS and YFSETQ. With all but the CDR3 taken from the reference TRBV5-1 and TRBJ2-7 genes, the full variable domain is: KAGVTQTPRYLIKTRGQQVTLSCSPISGHRSVSWYQQTPGQGLQFLFEYFSETQRNKGNFPGRFSGRQFSNSRSEMNVSTLELGDSALYLCASRGQASTVEQYFGPGTRLTVT.